The 9 T cell receptor beta chains presented below share a single source sample, sequenced in a study of beta chain features in type 1 diabetes (dated by TCRdb to about 2018). Libraries were made using the immunoSEQ multiplex PCR assay. All of the isolated RNA was reverse transcribed with the High Capacity cDNA Reverse Transcription Kit, so expressed TCRB transcripts were sequenced. The table comes from immuneACCESS by way of TCRdb, which keeps in-frame sequences with V and J called. Part of the clones is missing from these tables; in studies checked, under half for an unresolved V gene and the rest for unknown reasons. The sample records under 900,000 clones, about 17% of which are singletons. Roughly 0.025% of the sample rests with the top ten. The material sequenced was naive CD4+ T cells from blood. The sample's cell subset or site label, in plain terms: true naive CD4+ T cells. The receptors come from a woman in her late teens or twenties in good health.

This clone came up a few times. This chain links TRBV2 with TRBJ2-1, with D possibly TRBD1 on 6 matching bases. Germline loops: CDR1 SNHLY, CDR2 FYNNEI. This CDR3 comprises 11 residues. Between the trimmed V and J ends, which lost 8 bases and 5 bases, there was a span of 7 bases. The DNA for the CDR3 is TGTGCCAGCGGGACACACAATGAGCAGTTCTTC. It is translated as CASGTHNEQFF.

This sequence joins TRBV19 and TRBJ1-5; no reliable D call. Deletions cut 3 bases from V and 11 bases from J, with 11 bases between. In germline, CDR1 is LNHDA, CDR2 SQIVND (reference sequence). CDR3 length: 12 amino acids. CDR3 loop: CASSIAPGAQHF. In nucleotides, the CDR3 is TGTGCCAGTAGTATCGCCCCTGGGGCCCAGCATTTT. Using reference TRBV19 and TRBJ1-5 for the parts outside the CDR3, the full variable domain is DGGITQSPKYLFRKEGQNVTLSCEQNLNHDAMYWYRQDPGQGLRLIYYSQIVNDFQKGDIAEGYSVSREKKESFPLTVTSAQKNPTAFYLCASSIAPGAQHFGDGTRLSIL.

This clone occurred a few times. V gene TRBV7-2 combines with J gene TRBJ2-3; TRBD2 matches 8 bases. The CDR3 covers 18 residues. CDR1 and CDR2 (germline): SGHTA, FQGNSA. Germline trimming cut 1 base from V and 4 bases from J; bases unmatched to any gene: 13. CDR3 residues: CASSLDLGAGARADTQYF. CDR3 coding DNA: TGTGCCAGCAGCTTAGATCTTGGAGCGGGAGCCCGCGCAGATACGCAGTATTTT.

The rearrangement uses TRBV6-8 and TRBJ2-7, with D unresolved. Per the germline V gene, CDR1 is MNHGY and CDR2 is SAAAGT. The CDR3 is 13 residues long. V dropped 4 bases and J dropped 1 base, with 8 bases sitting between them. The CDR3 loop is CASSFTSSYEQYF. CDR3 coding DNA: TGTGCCAGCAGTTTTACGTCTTCCTACGAGCAGTACTTC.

As for this clone: Other DNA variants within this sample encode the same CDR3. The rearrangement uses TRBV7-2 and TRBJ2-5, with D unresolved. The CDR3 spans 13 residues. Germline V gene data show CDR1 as SGHTA and CDR2 as FQGNSA. Trimming shortened V by 2 bases and J by 5 bases, and 9 bases separated the two germline ends. The CDR3 spells CASSLLGRETQYF. Written as DNA, the CDR3 is TGTGCCAGCAGCTTACTAGGGCGCGAGACCCAGTACTTC.

This clone has more than one count but fewer than ten. This rearrangement joins TRBV9 to TRBJ2-1; D call uncertain. Trimming shortened V by 0 bases and J by 3 bases, and 10 bases separated the two germline ends. The CDR3 spans 15 residues. Germline V lookup: CDR1 SGDLS, CDR2 YYNGEE. Here the CDR3 reads CASSVGGLGYNEQFF. The CDR3 coding sequence is TGTGCCAGCAGCGTAGGTGGTTTGGGCTACAATGAGCAGTTCTTC.

This clone was observed a handful of times. The gene calls are TRBV28 and TRBJ2-7, with D possibly matching TRBD1 (5 bases). V was pared by 5 bases and J by 0 bases, with 17 bases between. Per the germline V gene, CDR1 is MDHEN and CDR2 is SYDVKM. The CDR3 runs to 16 residues. CDR3: CASSPTGIPASYEQYF. In DNA, the CDR3 is TGTGCCAGCAGTCCAACAGGTATACCAGCCTCCTACGAGCAGTACTTC. Full variable domain (rest looked up from reference TRBV28 and TRBJ2-7): DVKVTQSSRYLVKRTGEKVFLECVQDMDHENMFWYRQDPGLGLRLIYFSYDVKMKEKGDIPEGYSVSREKKERFSLILESASTNQTSMYLCASSPTGIPASYEQYFGPGTRLTVT.

The rearrangement uses TRBV29-1 and TRBJ2-5, with D possibly being TRBD1 (6 bases). Trimming cost V 7 bases and J 5 bases, with 17 bases left between them. CDR1 is SQVTM, CDR2 ANQGSEA, per germline. CDR3 length: 13 residues. CDR3 region: CSALTGLGETQYF. The DNA of the CDR3 is TGCAGCGCGTTAACAGGGTTGGGGGAGACCCAGTACTTC.

This clone was seen repeatedly, ten times or more. The gene calls are TRBV23-1 and TRBJ2-3; D may match TRBD1 or TRBD2 (5 bases each). TRBV23-1 is an open reading frame, and its role is uncertain. Trimming left V 3 bases short and J 9 bases short, with 13 bases between. The CDR3 runs 13 residues. CDR3 in amino acids: CASSHDARDTQYF. CDR3 in DNA: TGCGCCAGCAGTCACGACGCCCGGGACACGCAGTATTTT.